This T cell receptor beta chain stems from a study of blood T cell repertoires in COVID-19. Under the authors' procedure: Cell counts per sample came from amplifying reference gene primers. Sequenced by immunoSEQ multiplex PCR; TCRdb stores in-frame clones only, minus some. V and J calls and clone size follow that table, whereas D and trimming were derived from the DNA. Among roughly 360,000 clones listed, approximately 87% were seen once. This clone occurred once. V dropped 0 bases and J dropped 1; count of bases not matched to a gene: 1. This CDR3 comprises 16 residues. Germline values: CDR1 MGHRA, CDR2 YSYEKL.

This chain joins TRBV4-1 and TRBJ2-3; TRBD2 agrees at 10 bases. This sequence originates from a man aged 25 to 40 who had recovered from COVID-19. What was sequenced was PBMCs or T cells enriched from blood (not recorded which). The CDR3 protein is CASSQDGLAGTDTQYF. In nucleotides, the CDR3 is TGCGCCAGCAGCCAAGACGGACTAGCGGGCACAGATACGCAGTATTTT.